The 15 T cell receptor beta chains given below trace back to one sample, sequenced in a study of T cell repertoires in cytomegalovirus infection. TCRdb used MiXCR to reprocess the reads, holding one entry per CDR3 protein. This sample has some 590,000 distinct CDR3 sequences, with 40% found just once. Their antigens are not known. The sample consisted of cultured PBMCs, taken from culture after CMV antigen stimulation. These receptor sequences come from a human donor in good health (CMV status not recorded). Some clones in this sample may be carry-over from other donors' samples.

This chain links TRBV4-1 with TRBJ1-4; possibly TRBD1 for D (5 bases). CDR1 is MGHRA and CDR2 is YSYEKL in the germline V gene. The CDR3 extends over 14 amino acids. V dropped 5 bases and J dropped 4 bases, with 11 bases sitting between them. CDR3 sequence reads: CASSARRGNEKLFF. The CDR3, as DNA: TGCGCCAGCAGCGCCAGGAGGGGTAATGAAAAACTGTTTTTT.

The chain links TRBV7-2 to TRBJ2-1; a possible D gene is TRBD2 (6 bases). V was pared by 3 bases and J by 13 bases, with 19 bases between. The germline gives CDR1 SGHTA, CDR2 FQGNSA. This CDR3 is built from 14 residues. Here the CDR3 DNA reads TGTGCCAGCAGCTTTAACTCCGGGACTCTCCTCCAGTTCTTC. This gives the protein CASSFNSGTLLQFF.

Only a few counts were recorded for this clonotype. The chain joins TRBV12-3 or TRBV12-4 to TRBJ1-4, with 11 bases matching TRBD1. CDR3 size: 15 residues. V was pared by 4 bases and J by 6 bases, with 4 bases of the junction left unmatched. DNA of the CDR3: TGTGCCAGCAGTTGGACAGGGGGCGAATATGAAAAACTGTTTTTT. The encoded protein is CASSWTGGEYEKLFF.

The rearrangement joins TRBV2 to TRBJ2-7; D is possibly TRBD1 or TRBD2 (5 bases each). The CDR3 contains 13 residues. V shed 6 bases and J shed 6 bases, with 15 bases lying between them. Germline V gene lookup returns CDR1 SNHLY and CDR2 FYNNEI. Here the CDR3 DNA reads TGTGCCAGCAGGCCGGGAACTCAGGGCGAGCAGTACTTC. Amino acids: CASRPGTQGEQYF.

This clonotype has just one count. The rearrangement uses TRBV6-5 and TRBJ1-1; tentative D call: TRBD1 (5 bases). In germline, CDR1 is MNHEY, CDR2 SVGAGI. The CDR3 consists of 12 residues. V lost 6 bases and J 4 bases, leaving 9 bases between the germline ends. The CDR3 loop reads CASRQDPTEAFF. The CDR3 DNA reads as TGTGCCAGCAGACAGGACCCCACTGAAGCTTTCTTT.

The chain uses TRBV15 and TRBJ2-3; weak D call: TRBD2 (6 bases). The V gene's germline CDR1 is LNHNV and CDR2 YYDKDF (reference sequence). Trimming cost V 3 bases and J 6 bases, with 19 bases left between them. There are 16 residues in the CDR3. The DNA of the CDR3 is TGTGCCACCAGCAGTCAACTAGCCGGATCAGCGGATACGCAGTATTTT. As protein: CATSSQLAGSADTQYF.

This rearrangement joins TRBV5-4 to TRBJ2-5; D ambiguous. Germline values: CDR1 SGHNT, CDR2 YYREEE (reference sequence). Between the trimmed V and J ends, which lost 0 bases and 5 bases, there was a span of 11 bases. The CDR3 has 14 residues. The CDR3 spells CASSLVYGRETQYF. The CDR3 bases are TGTGCCAGCAGCTTGGTCTACGGGCGCGAGACCCAGTACTTC.

The chain recombines TRBV7-2 with TRBJ1-1; D may be TRBD1 (5 bases). Per germline, CDR1 SGHTA and CDR2 FQGNSA. Between the trimmed V and J ends, which lost 4 bases and 4 bases, there was a span of 16 bases. This CDR3 region has 15 residues. CDR3 amino acids: CASSYVGGGGTEAFF. CDR3 bases: TGTGCCAGCAGCTACGTTGGGGGGGGGGGCACTGAAGCTTTCTTT.

The V call is TRBV4-3, the J call TRBJ1-1; TRBD1 aligns across 7 bases. CDR1 and CDR2 from the germline V gene are LGHNA and YSLEER. The CDR3 runs 16 residues. Trimming at V came to 3 bases and at J to 1 base, leaving 8 bases not matched to a gene. The CDR3 DNA reads TGCGCCAGCAGCCAGACCGGGACAGCAAGGAACACTGAAGCTTTCTTT. It yields the protein CASSQTGTARNTEAFF.

This clonotype occurred a few times. The chain uses TRBV5-4 and TRBJ2-3; the match to TRBD2 covers 7 bases. J lost 1 base, V lost 2 bases, and 4 bases had no gene match. Germline values: CDR1 SGHNT, CDR2 YYREEE (reference sequence). This CDR3 spans 15 amino acids. The CDR3 is CASSFRAGGTDTQYF. The CDR3 bases are TGTGCCAGCAGCTTTAGGGCGGGAGGCACAGATACGCAGTATTTT. Variable domain in full (rest from reference TRBV5-4 and TRBJ2-3): ETGVTQSPTHLIKTRGQQVTLRCSSQSGHNTVSWYQQALGQGPQFIFQYYREEENGRGNFPPRFSGLQFPNYSSELNVNALELDDSALYLCASSFRAGGTDTQYFGPGTRLTVL.

V and J are TRBV5-6 and TRBJ1-6; possibly TRBD1 for D (5 bases). Germline CDR1 reads SGHDT; CDR2 reads YYEEEE. The V and J ends lost 4 bases and 8 bases respectively, with 16 bases between them. This CDR3 region has 15 residues. The CDR3 here is CASSRYGTGDSPLHF. The DNA for the CDR3 is TGTGCCAGCAGCCGCTACGGGACGGGAGATTCACCCCTCCACTTT.

The chain couples TRBV6-8 to TRBJ1-5, with D tentatively TRBD1 (5 bases). The CDR3 runs 17 residues. The V end was cut by 0 bases, the J end by 4 bases, with 16 bases between. Germline assignment: CDR1 MNHGY and CDR2 SAAAGT. The CDR3 sequence is CASSYSSRRQKNQPQHF. The CDR3 nucleotides read TGTGCCAGCAGTTACTCATCTCGAAGACAGAAAAATCAGCCCCAGCATTTT.

There are a few counts of this clonotype. The chain joins TRBV11-2 to TRBJ2-2, with D possibly being TRBD1 (6 bases). CDR1 is SGHAT, CDR2 FQNNGV, per germline. CDR3 length equals 17 residues. Trimming cost V 2 bases and J 1 base, with 14 bases left between them. The CDR3 region has the DNA TGTGCCAGCAGCTTACGACCCATACAGGGGAACACCGGGGAGCTGTTTTTT. Amino acids: CASSLRPIQGNTGELFF.

The chain joins TRBV7-8 to TRBJ2-2; maybe TRBD1 (6 bases). The germline V gene has CDR1 SGHVS and CDR2 FQNEAQ. V was pared by 6 bases and J by 2 bases, with 22 bases between. The CDR3 runs 18 residues. CDR3 amino acids: CASRQSRQGIDNTGELFF. In DNA form, the CDR3 reads TGTGCCAGCAGACAATCAAGGCAGGGGATCGATAACACCGGGGAGCTGTTTTTT.

The rearrangement uses TRBV12-3 or TRBV12-4 and TRBJ1-1, with 7 bases matching TRBD1. The CDR3 consists of 13 residues. V was pared by 5 bases and J by 7 bases, with 7 bases of the junction left unmatched. The CDR3 spells CASSNRQGGEAFF. Here the CDR3 DNA reads TGTGCCAGCAGTAACCGACAGGGTGGTGAAGCTTTCTTT.